What follows are 14 T cell receptor beta chains derived from one specimen sequenced in a study of T-cell reconstitution after alpha-beta-depleted transplantation in children. It was with unique molecular identifiers that the TCRbeta library was prepared. TCRdb redid the calling of the PCR reads with MiXCR, one entry per CDR3 protein. In the table there are 81,000 or so distinct CDR3 sequences, roughly 15% of which are singletons. The sample consisted of PBMCs, mostly from graft donor cells, taken 180 days after TCRalphabeta/CD19-depleted stem cell transplant. The receptors come from a male patient under 10 years old who had a stem cell transplant for acute lymphoblastic leukemia, so the T cells may come from the graft donor.

This clonotype appeared a few times. The gene calls are TRBV7-9 and TRBJ1-5; D is ambiguous. This CDR3 contains 14 residues. Looked up from germline, CDR1 is SEHNR and CDR2 is FQNEAQ (reference sequence). The ends were cut back, 2 bases at V and 3 bases at J, with 8 bases in the middle. The DNA of the CDR3 is TGTGCCAGCAGCTTATATACTGACAATCAGCCCCAGCATTTT. This sequence encodes CASSLYTDNQPQHF.

This clonotype was seen a handful of times. The V gene is TRBV6-2 or TRBV6-3, the J gene TRBJ2-2; TRBD1 matches at 7 bases. The CDR3 is made up of 18 amino acids. V was clipped by 6 bases and J by 0 bases; unmatched bases: 13. Looked up from germline, CDR1 is MNHEY and CDR2 is SVGEGT. The CDR3 DNA is TGTGCCAGCAGACACCGACAGGGTCTCTACCCGAACACCGGGGAGCTGTTTTTT. This encodes CASRHRQGLYPNTGELFF.

This clonotype was picked up a small number of times. The rearrangement uses TRBV5-1 and TRBJ2-5; unclear D gene. V was cut by 1 base and J by 5 bases, with 9 bases left in between. Germline CDR1 SGHRS, CDR2 YFSETQ. This CDR3 spans 13 amino acids. CDR3 amino acids: CASSLSPGETQYF. Here the CDR3 DNA reads TGCGCCAGCAGCTTGTCACCGGGCGAGACCCAGTACTTC.

The rearrangement joins TRBV7-2 to TRBJ2-1, with TRBD2 matching 9 bases. The CDR3 loop spans 15 amino acids. CDR1 is SGHTA and CDR2 is FQGNSA in the germline V gene. The V and J ends lost 4 bases and 4 bases, in that order; junction bases with no gene match: 5. DNA for the CDR3: TGTGCCAGCAGCTACCGGACTAGCGATTACAATGAGCAGTTCTTC. Protein sequence: CASSYRTSDYNEQFF.

Of note for this clonotype: Just one base apart from a much larger clone, this may be a read error. The chain has TRBV5-8 and TRBJ1-2, with D unresolved. Germline V gives CDR1 SGHTS, CDR2 YDEGEE. The CDR3 has 16 residues. The CDR3 bases are TGTGCCAGCAGCTTGGTCTCGATAGGCGGGATCCAAGGCTTCACCTTC. This sequence encodes CASSLVSIGGIQGFTF.

There are a few counts of this clonotype. The chain combines TRBV3-1 with TRBJ2-1; 9 nucleotides match TRBD2. In germline, CDR1 is LGHDT, CDR2 YNNKEL (reference sequence). V trimming: 7 bases; J trimming: 9 bases; junction bases outside the gene matches: 10. The CDR3 has 14 amino acids. The CDR3 sequence: CASTLGRGGLEQFF. As DNA, the CDR3 is TGTGCCAGCACTCTTGGGCGGGGGGGCCTTGAGCAGTTCTTC.

This chain uses TRBV27 with TRBJ1-1; D is unclear. Germline V CDR1 and CDR2: MNHEY, SMNVEV (reference sequence). CDR3 length equals 14 residues. Trimming pared 4 bases from V and 6 bases from J, leaving 15 bases between. This CDR3 is CASSSAVRSAEAFF. Here the CDR3 DNA reads TGTGCCAGCAGTTCGGCAGTCCGCTCCGCTGAAGCTTTCTTT.

In nucleotides, the CDR3 is TGTGCCAGCAGCTTAAGGATGGCGGAGCCGGGGTATTTT. Its translation: CASSLRMAEPGYF. The genes are TRBV11-2 and TRBJ2-3, with unresolved D. Germline V lookup: CDR1 SGHAT, CDR2 FQNNGV. The CDR3 contains 13 residues. With 2 bases removed from V and 14 bases from J, the gap between germline ends came to 17 bases.

The chain links TRBV7-2 to TRBJ2-3; 10 bases are a match to TRBD2. The junction had 4 bases not matched to a gene; V was cut back by 3 bases and J by 1 base. The CDR3 has 16 amino acids. Germline CDR1 SGHTA, CDR2 FQGNSA. CDR3 sequence (DNA): TGTGCCAGCAGCTTCGACGGGACTAGCGGCACAGATACGCAGTATTTT. Translation: CASSFDGTSGTDTQYF.

This clonotype was counted ten times or more. The chain combines TRBV7-6 with TRBJ2-7, with D possibly being TRBD1 (6 bases). Trimming cost V 5 bases and J 3 bases, with 23 bases left between them. The CDR3 covers 17 residues. Per the germline V gene, CDR1 is SGHVS and CDR2 is FNYEAQ. CDR3 sequence: CASSLSAGTIGRYEQYF. CDR3 DNA sequence: TGTGCCAGCAGCCTGTCGGCCGGGACAATCGGCCGCTACGAGCAGTACTTC.

This clonotype was seen a handful of times. The V and J genes are TRBV5-1 and TRBJ2-2; D might be TRBD1 or TRBD2, each matching 6 bases. The V gene's germline CDR1 is SGHRS and CDR2 YFSETQ. Between the trimmed V and J ends, which lost 4 bases and 2 bases, there was a span of 15 bases. The CDR3 extends over 16 amino acids. CDR3 sequence reads: CASSPAWGANTGELFF. CDR3 nucleotides: TGCGCCAGCAGCCCTGCGTGGGGGGCTAACACCGGGGAGCTGTTTTTT.

This clonotype occurred many times. The chain uses TRBV4-3 and TRBJ2-1; D uncertain. From germline, CDR1 is LGHNA and CDR2 YSLEER. The CDR3 runs 16 residues. V was clipped by 1 base and J by 4 bases, with 14 bases between them. In DNA, the CDR3 is TGCGCCAGCAGCCAAGTCGGCATATCACCTTACAATGAGCAGTTCTTC. Translated: CASSQVGISPYNEQFF.

This clonotype turned up a few times. This chain links TRBV13 with TRBJ1-2, with D tentatively TRBD1 (6 bases). The CDR3 spans 12 residues. The ends were cut back, 5 bases at V and 8 bases at J, with 12 bases in the middle. Germline lookup yields CDR1 PRHDT and CDR2 FYEKMQ (reference sequence). Written as DNA, the CDR3 is TGTGCCAGCAGCGACACCAGGGGAGGCTACACCTTC. Protein product: CASSDTRGGYTF. The full variable domain, with the rest looked up from reference TRBV13 and TRBJ1-2, is AAGVIQSPRHLIKEKRETATLKCYPIPRHDTVYWYQQGPGQDPQFLISFYEKMQSDKGSIPDRFSAQQFSDYHSELNMSSLELGDSALYFCASSDTRGGYTFGSGTRLTVV.

This clonotype was counted only a few times. V and J are TRBV6-5 and TRBJ1-2, with 7 nucleotides matching TRBD1. Looked up from germline, CDR1 is MNHEY and CDR2 is SVGAGI. The CDR3 spans 14 residues. J lost 4 bases, V lost 4 bases, and 6 bases had no gene match. This CDR3 reads CASSLRQGLYGYTF. The CDR3 DNA is TGTGCCAGCAGTTTACGACAGGGTCTCTATGGCTACACCTTC.